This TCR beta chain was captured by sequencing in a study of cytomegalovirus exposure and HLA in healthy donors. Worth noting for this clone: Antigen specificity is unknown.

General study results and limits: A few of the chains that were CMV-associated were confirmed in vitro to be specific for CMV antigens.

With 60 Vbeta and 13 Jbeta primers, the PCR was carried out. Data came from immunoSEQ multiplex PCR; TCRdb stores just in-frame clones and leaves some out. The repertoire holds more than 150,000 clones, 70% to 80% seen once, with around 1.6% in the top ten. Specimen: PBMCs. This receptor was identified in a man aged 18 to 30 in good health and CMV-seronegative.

CDR3 nucleotide sequence: TGTGCCAGCAGCCTTTTTGGCAGGGCGAGCACAGATACGCAGTATTTT. It encodes CASSLFGRASTDTQYF. This chain uses TRBV9 with TRBJ2-3, with D tentatively TRBD1 (5 bases). There are 16 residues in the CDR3. The V end lost 4 bases, the J end lost 0 bases, and 15 bases lay between the germline ends. Germline V gene sequence: CDR1 SGDLS, CDR2 YYNGEE.